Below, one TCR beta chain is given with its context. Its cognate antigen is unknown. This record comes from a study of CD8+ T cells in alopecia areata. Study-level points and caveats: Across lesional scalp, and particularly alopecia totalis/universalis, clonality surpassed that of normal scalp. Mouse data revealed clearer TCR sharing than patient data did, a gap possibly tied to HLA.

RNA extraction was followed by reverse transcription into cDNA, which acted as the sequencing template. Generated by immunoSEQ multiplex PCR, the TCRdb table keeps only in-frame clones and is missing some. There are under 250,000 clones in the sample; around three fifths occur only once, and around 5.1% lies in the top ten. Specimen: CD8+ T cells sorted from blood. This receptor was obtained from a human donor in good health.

CDR3: CSVTGRTSYEQYF. The CDR3 bases are TGCAGCGTTACAGGACGAACTTCCTACGAGCAGTACTTC. The chain couples TRBV29-1 to TRBJ2-7; D possibly corresponds to TRBD1 (5 bases). This CDR3 has 13 residues. Trimming stripped 5 bases from V and 1 base from J, with 12 bases between. Germline CDR1 SQVTM, CDR2 ANQGSEA.